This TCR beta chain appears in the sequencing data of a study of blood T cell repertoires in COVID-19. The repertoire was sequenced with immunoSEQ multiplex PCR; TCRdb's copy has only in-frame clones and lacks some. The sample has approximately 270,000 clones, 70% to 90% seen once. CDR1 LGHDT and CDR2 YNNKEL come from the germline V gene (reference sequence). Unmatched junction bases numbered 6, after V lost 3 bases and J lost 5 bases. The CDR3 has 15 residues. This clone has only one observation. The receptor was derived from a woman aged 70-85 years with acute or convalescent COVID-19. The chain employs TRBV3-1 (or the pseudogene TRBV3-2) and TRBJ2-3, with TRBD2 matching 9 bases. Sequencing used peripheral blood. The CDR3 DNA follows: TGTGCCAGCAGCCATAGGTGGCGGGGGGGAGATACGCAGTATTTT. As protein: CASSHRWRGGDTQYF.